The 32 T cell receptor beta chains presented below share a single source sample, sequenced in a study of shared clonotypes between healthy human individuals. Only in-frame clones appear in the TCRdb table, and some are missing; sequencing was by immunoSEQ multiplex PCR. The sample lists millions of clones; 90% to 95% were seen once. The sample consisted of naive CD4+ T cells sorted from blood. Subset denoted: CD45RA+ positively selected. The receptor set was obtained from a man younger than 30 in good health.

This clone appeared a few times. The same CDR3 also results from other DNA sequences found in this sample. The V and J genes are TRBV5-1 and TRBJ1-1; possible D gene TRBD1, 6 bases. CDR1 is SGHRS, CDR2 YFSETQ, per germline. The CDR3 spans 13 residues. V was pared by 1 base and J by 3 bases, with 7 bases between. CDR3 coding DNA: TGCGCCAGCAGCTTGAGGGGGGACACTGAAGCTTTCTTT. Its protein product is CASSLRGDTEAFF.

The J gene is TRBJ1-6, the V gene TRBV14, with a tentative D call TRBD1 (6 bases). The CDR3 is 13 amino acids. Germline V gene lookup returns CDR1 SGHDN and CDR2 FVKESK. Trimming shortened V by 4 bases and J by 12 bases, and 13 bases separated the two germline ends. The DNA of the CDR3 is TGTGCCAGCAGCCCCAGGGAAGGGGGACCCCTCCACTTT. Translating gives CASSPREGGPLHF.

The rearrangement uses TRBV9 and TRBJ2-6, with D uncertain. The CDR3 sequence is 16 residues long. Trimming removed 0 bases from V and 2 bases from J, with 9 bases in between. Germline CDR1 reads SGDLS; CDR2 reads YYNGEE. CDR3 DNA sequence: TGTGCCAGCAGCGTAGCCCGAGGCACTGGGGCCAACGTCCTGACTTTC. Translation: CASSVARGTGANVLTF.

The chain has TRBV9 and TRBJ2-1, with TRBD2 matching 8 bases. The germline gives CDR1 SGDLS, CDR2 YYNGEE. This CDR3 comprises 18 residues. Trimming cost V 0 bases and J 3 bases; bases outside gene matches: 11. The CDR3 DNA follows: TGTGCCAGCAGCGTAGTAGGGTCAGCGGGAGTGATCTACAATGAGCAGTTCTTC. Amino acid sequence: CASSVVGSAGVIYNEQFF.

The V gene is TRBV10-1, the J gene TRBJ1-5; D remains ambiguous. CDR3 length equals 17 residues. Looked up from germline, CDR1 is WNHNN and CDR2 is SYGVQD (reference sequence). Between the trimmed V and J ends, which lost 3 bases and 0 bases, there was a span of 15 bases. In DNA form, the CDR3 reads TGCGCCAGCAGTGAAGAAGGGCCACTTTCTAGCAATCAGCCCCAGCATTTT. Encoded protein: CASSEEGPLSSNQPQHF.

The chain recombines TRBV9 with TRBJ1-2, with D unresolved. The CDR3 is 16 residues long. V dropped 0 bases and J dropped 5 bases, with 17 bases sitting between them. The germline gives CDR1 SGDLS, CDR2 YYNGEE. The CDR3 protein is CASSVDGQHQEYGYTF. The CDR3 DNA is TGTGCCAGCAGCGTAGATGGTCAGCACCAAGAGTATGGCTACACCTTC.

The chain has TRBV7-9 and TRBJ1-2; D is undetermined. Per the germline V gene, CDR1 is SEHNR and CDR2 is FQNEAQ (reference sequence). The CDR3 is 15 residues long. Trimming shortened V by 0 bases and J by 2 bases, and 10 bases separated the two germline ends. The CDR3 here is CASSLAPRINYGYTF. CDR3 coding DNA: TGTGCCAGCAGCTTAGCTCCGCGGATAAACTATGGCTACACCTTC.

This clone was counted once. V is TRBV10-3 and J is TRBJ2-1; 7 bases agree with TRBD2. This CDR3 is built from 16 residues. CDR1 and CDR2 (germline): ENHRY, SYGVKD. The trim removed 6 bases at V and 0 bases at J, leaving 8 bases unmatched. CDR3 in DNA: TGTGCCATCAGGCTTGGGACTATATGCTCCTACAATGAGCAGTTCTTC. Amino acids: CAIRLGTICSYNEQFF.

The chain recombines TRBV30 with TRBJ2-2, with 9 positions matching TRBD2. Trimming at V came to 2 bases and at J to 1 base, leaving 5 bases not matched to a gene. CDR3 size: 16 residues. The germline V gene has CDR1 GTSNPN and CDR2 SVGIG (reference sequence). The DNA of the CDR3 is TGTGCCTGGAGTCAGGGACTAGCCCAGAACACCGGGGAGCTGTTTTTT. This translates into CAWSQGLAQNTGELFF.

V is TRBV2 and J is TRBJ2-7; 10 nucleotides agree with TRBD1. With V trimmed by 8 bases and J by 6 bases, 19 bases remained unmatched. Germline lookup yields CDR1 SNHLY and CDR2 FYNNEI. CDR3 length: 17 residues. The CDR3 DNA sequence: TGTGCCAGCTACCGGGACAGGGGCCATGCCTCAGGGGCCGAGCAGTACTTC. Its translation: CASYRDRGHASGAEQYF.

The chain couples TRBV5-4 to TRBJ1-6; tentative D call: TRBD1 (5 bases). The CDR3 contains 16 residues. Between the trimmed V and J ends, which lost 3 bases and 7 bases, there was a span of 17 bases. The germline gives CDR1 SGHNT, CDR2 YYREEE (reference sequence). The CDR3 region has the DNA TGTGCCAGCAGCTCGGTACCCGGGACGGGAAATTCACCCCTCCACTTT. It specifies CASSSVPGTGNSPLHF.

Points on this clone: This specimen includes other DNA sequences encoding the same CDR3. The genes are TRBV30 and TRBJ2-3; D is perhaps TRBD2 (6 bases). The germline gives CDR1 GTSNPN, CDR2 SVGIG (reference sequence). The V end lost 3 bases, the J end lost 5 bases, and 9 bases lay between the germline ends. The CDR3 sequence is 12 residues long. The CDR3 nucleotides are TGTGCCTGGAGCCCCGGGGGAGATACGCAGTATTTT. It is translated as CAWSPGGDTQYF.

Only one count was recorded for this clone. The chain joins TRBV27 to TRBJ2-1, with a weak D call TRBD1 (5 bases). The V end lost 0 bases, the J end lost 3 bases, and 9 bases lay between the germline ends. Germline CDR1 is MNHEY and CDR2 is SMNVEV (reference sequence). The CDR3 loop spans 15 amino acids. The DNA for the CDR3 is TGTGCCAGCAGTTTATCAGGGGCGAGCTACAATGAGCAGTTCTTC. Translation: CASSLSGASYNEQFF.

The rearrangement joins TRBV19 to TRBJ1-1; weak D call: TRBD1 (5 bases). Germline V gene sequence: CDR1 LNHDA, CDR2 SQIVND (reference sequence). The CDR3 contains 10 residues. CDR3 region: CDGGTTEAFF. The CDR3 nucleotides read TGTGACGGGGGAACGACTGAAGCTTTCTTT.

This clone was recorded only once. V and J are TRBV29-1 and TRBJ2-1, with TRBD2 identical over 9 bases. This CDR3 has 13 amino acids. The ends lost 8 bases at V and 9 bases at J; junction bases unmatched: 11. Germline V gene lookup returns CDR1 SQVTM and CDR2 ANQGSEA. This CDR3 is CSPPAGGPGEQFF. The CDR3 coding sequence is TGCAGCCCGCCGGCGGGAGGGCCGGGTGAGCAGTTCTTC.

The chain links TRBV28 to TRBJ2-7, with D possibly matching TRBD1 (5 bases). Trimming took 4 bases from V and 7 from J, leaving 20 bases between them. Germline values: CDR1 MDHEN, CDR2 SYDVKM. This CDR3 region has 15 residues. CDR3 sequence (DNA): TGTGCCAGCAGTTCCCAAGAATCGCCCCGGACAGAGCAGTACTTC. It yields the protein CASSSQESPRTEQYF.

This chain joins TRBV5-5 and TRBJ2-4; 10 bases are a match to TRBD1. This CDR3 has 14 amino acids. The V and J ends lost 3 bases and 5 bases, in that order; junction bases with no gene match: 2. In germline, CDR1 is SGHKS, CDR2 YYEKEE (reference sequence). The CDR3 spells CASSWTGGENIQYF. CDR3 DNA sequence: TGTGCCAGCAGCTGGACAGGGGGAGAAAACATTCAGTACTTC. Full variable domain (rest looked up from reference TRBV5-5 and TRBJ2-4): DAGVTQSPTHLIKTRGQQVTLRCSPISGHKSVSWYQQVLGQGPQFIFQYYEKEERGRGNFPDRFSARQFPNYSSELNVNALLLGDSALYLCASSWTGGENIQYFGAGTRLSVL.

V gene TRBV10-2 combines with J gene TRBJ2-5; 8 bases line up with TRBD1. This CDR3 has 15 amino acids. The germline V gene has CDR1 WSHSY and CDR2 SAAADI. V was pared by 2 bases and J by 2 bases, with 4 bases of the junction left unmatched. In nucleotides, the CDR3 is TGCGCCAGCAGTGAGAGTGACAGGGGTCAAGAGACCCAGTACTTC. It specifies CASSESDRGQETQYF.

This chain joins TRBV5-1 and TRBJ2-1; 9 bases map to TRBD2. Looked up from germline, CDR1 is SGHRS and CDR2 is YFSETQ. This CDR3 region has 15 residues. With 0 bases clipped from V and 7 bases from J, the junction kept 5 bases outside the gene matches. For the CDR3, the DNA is TGCGCCAGCAGCTTGGCAGCGGGAGGTTCGAATGAGCAGTTCTTC. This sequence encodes CASSLAAGGSNEQFF.

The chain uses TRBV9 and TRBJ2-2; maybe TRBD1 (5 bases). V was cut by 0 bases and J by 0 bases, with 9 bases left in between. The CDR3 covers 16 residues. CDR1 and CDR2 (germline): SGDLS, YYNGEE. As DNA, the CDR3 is TGTGCCAGCAGCGTAGCTCCGACAGCGAACACCGGGGAGCTGTTTTTT. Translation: CASSVAPTANTGELFF.

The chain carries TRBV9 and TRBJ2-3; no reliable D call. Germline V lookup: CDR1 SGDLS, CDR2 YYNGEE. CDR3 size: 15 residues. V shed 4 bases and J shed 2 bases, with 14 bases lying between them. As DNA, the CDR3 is TGTGCCAGCAGCCGTCTCGTGACTGTCACAGATACGCAGTATTTT. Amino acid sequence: CASSRLVTVTDTQYF. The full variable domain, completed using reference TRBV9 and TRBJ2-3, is DSGVTQTPKHLITATGQRVTLRCSPRSGDLSVYWYQQSLDQGLQFLIQYYNGEERAKGNILERFSAQQFPDLHSELNLSSLELGDSALYFCASSRLVTVTDTQYFGPGTRLTVL.

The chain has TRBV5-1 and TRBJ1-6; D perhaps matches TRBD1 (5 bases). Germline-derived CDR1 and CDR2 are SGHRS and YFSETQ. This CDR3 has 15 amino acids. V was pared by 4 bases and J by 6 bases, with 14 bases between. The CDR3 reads CASSAGGEGNSPLHF. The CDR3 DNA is TGCGCCAGCAGCGCCGGGGGGGAAGGTAATTCACCCCTCCACTTT.

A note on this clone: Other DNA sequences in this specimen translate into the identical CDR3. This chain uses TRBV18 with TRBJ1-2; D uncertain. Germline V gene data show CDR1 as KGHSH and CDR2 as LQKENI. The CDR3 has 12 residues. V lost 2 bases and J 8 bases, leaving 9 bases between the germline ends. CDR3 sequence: CASSPTGGGYTF. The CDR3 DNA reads TGTGCCAGCTCACCAACCGGTGGAGGCTACACCTTC.

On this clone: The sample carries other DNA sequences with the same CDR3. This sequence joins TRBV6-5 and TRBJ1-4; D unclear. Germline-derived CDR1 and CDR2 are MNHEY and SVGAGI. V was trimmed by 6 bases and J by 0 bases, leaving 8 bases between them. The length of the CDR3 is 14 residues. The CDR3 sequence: CASRPGTTNEKLFF. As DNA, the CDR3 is TGTGCCAGCAGACCCGGGACAACTAATGAAAAACTGTTTTTT.

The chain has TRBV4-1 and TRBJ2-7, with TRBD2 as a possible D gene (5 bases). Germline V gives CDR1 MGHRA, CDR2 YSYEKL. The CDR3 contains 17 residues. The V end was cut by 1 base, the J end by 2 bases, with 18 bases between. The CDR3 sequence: CASSQAPPGYRPYEQYF. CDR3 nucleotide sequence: TGCGCCAGCAGCCAAGCACCACCGGGGTACCGACCCTACGAGCAGTACTTC.

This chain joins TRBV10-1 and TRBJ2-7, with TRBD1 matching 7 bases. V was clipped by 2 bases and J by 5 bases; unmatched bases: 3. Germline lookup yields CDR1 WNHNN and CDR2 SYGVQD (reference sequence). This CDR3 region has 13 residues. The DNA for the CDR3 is TGCGCCAGCAGTGAGGGGACAGACCACGAGCAGTACTTC. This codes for CASSEGTDHEQYF.

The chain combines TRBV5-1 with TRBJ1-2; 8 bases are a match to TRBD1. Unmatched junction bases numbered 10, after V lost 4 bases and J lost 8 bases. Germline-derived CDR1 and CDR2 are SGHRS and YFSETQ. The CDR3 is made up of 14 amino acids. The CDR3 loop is CASSADGQGNGYTF. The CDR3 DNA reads TGCGCCAGCAGCGCGGATGGACAGGGCAACGGCTACACCTTC.

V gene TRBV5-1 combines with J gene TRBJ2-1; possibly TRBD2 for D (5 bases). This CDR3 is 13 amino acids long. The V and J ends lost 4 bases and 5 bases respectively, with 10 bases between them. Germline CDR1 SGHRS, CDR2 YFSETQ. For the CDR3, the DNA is TGCGCCAGCAGCGTGACGACTAACAATGAGCAGTTCTTC. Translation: CASSVTTNNEQFF.

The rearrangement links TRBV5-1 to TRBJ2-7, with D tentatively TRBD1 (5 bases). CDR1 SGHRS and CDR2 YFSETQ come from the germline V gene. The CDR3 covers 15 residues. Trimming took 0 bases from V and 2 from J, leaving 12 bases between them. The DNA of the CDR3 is TGCGCCAGCAGCTTGGCCGCAGGGATAACCTACGAGCAGTACTTC. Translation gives CASSLAAGITYEQYF.

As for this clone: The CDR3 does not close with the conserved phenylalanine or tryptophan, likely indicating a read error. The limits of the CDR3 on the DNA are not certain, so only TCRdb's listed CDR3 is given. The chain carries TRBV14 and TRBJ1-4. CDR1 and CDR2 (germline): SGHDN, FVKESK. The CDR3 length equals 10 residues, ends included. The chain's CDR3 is CASSQDQVGI.

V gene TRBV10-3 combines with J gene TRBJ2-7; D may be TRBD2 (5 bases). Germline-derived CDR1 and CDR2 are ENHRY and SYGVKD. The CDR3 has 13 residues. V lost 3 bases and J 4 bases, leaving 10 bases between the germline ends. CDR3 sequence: CAISEQSGYEQYF. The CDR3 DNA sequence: TGTGCCATCAGTGAACAGAGCGGTTACGAGCAGTACTTC.

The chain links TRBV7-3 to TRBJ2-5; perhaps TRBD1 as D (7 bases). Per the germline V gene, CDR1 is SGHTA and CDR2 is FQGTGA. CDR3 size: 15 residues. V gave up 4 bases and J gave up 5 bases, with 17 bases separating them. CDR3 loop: CASSSQGGVWETQYF. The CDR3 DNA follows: TGTGCCAGCAGCTCCCAGGGGGGTGTATGGGAGACCCAGTACTTC.